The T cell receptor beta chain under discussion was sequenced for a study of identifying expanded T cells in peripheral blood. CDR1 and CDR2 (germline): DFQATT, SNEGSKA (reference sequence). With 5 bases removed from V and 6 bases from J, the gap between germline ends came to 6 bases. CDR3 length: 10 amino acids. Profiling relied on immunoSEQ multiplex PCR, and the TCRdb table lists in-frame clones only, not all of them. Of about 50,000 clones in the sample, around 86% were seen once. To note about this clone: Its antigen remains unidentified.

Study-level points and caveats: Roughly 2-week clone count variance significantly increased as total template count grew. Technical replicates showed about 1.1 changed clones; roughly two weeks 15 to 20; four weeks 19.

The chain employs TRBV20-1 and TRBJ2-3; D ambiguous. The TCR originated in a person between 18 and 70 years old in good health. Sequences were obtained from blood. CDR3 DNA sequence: TGCAGTGCTGTTCTTGATACGCAGTATTTT. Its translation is CSAVLDTQYF.